This T cell receptor beta chain was captured by sequencing in a study of T cells after yellow fever vaccination. A 5'RACE template-switching step, the method used to make TCR cDNA, added a universal primer site and UMIs. One entry per CDR3 protein, called by TCRdb with MiXCR from the 5' RACE reads. Seen here are approximately 580,000 distinct CDR3 sequences, roughly a sixth observed once, and the top ten hold approximately 15%. Study outcomes and limitations: Subsequent to the booster, the majority of primary-vaccination clones reappeared (around 96% CD4, 88% CD8). By day 5 rather than day 15, the secondary response had peaked, though it was weaker. Some clonotypes, a small share, were shared between CD4 and CD8 compartments.

Comment on this clonotype: Its antigen is not identified.

There are 16 residues in the CDR3. V shed 0 bases and J 5 bases; nucleotides not matched to a gene: 7. From germline, CDR1 is MNHEY and CDR2 SVGAGI. The source material was PBMCs, sampled 5 days after the first yellow fever vaccination. The V call is TRBV6-5, the J call TRBJ2-3, with TRBD2 matching 8 bases. This receptor was taken from a man younger than 35 who received the YFV17D yellow fever vaccine. Written as DNA, the CDR3 is TGTGCCAGCAGTTACTCGATTCTAGCGGGTGTAGATACGCAGTATTTT. This sequence encodes CASSYSILAGVDTQYF.